Shown below are 23 T cell receptor beta chains from a single sample sequenced in a study of T cell responses to AZD1222 COVID-19 vaccine. Data came from immunoSEQ multiplex PCR; TCRdb stores just in-frame clones and leaves some out. The sample contains 72,000 or so clones, more than 90% of which appear only once. This material consisted of peripheral blood, taken on day 0 of AZD1222 vaccination. The receptors come from an adult in good health.

V and J are TRBV2 and TRBJ2-1; the D gene is possibly TRBD1 (5 bases). CDR1 is SNHLY, CDR2 FYNNEI, per germline. The CDR3 sequence is 13 residues long. V lost 6 bases, J lost 9 bases, and 15 bases lay in between. The CDR3: CASSPGRGSEQFF. The CDR3 DNA follows: TGTGCCAGCAGCCCCGGAAGGGGAAGTGAGCAGTTCTTC.

The chain recombines TRBV12-3 or TRBV12-4 with TRBJ2-7, with D hard to call. The CDR3 covers 13 residues. V was shortened by 2 bases and J by 6 bases, with 11 bases between the two germline ends. The CDR3 reads CASSLLTVGEQYF. In nucleotides, the CDR3 is TGTGCCAGCAGTTTATTAACAGTAGGCGAGCAGTACTTC.

V and J are TRBV20-1 and TRBJ1-2; tentative D call: TRBD1 (5 bases). V was trimmed by 3 bases and J by 4 bases, leaving 12 bases between them. Germline CDR1 reads DFQATT; CDR2 reads SNEGSKA (reference sequence). The CDR3 is 13 amino acids. The CDR3 is CSASAQGSYGYTF. CDR3 nucleotide sequence: TGCAGTGCTAGTGCTCAGGGATCCTATGGCTACACCTTC.

This clone was found once. V usage is TRBV5-1 and J usage is TRBJ2-7, with 8 positions matching TRBD1. V was pared by 0 bases and J by 5 bases, with 4 bases of the junction left unmatched. This CDR3 spans 14 amino acids. From germline, CDR1 is SGHRS and CDR2 YFSETQ. The CDR3 DNA reads as TGCGCCAGCAGCTTGGGACAGGGGATCGACGAGCAGTACTTC. Protein: CASSLGQGIDEQYF.

This chain connects TRBV7-9 to TRBJ1-3; D is possibly TRBD1 (5 bases). The CDR3 is made up of 16 amino acids. Trimming stripped 4 bases from V and 0 bases from J, with 13 bases between. In germline, CDR1 is SEHNR, CDR2 FQNEAQ (reference sequence). The CDR3 sequence is CASSWGRQLSGNTIYF. CDR3 DNA: TGTGCCAGCAGCTGGGGCCGACAGCTCTCTGGAAACACCATATATTTT.

A word on this clone: Different DNA sequences within this sample yield the same CDR3. This sequence joins TRBV5-1 and TRBJ2-7; possible D gene TRBD1, 6 bases. The CDR3 runs 13 residues. Germline assignment: CDR1 SGHRS and CDR2 YFSETQ. The V end was cut by 7 bases, the J end by 1 base, with 12 bases between. The DNA for the CDR3 is TGCGCCAGCTCCCGGGACACTTCCTACGAGCAGTACTTC. Residues: CASSRDTSYEQYF.

This chain uses TRBV11-2 with TRBJ2-7, with D possibly being TRBD2 (7 bases). The V gene's germline CDR1 is SGHAT and CDR2 FQNNGV. The CDR3 is 12 residues long. Trimming left V 8 bases short and J 1 base short, with 9 bases between. The CDR3 reads CASGRGSYEQYF. In DNA form, the CDR3 reads TGTGCCAGCGGGAGGGGGTCCTACGAGCAGTACTTC. Complete variable domain (other parts from reference TRBV11-2 and TRBJ2-7): EAGVAQSPRYKIIEKRQSVAFWCNPISGHATLYWYQQILGQGPKLLIQFQNNGVVDDSQLPKDRFSAERLKGVDSTLKIQPAKLEDSAVYLCASGRGSYEQYFGPGTRLTVT.

This clone was found once. This chain uses TRBV19 with TRBJ1-1, with 11 bases aligning to TRBD1. The length of the CDR3 is 15 residues. V shed 5 bases and J 5 bases; nucleotides not matched to a gene: 7. In germline, CDR1 is LNHDA, CDR2 SQIVND (reference sequence). CDR3 amino acids: CASSLLDRGRTEAFF. Written as DNA, the CDR3 is TGTGCCAGTAGTCTACTGGACAGGGGGCGGACTGAAGCTTTCTTT.

This clone turned up a few times. The chain employs TRBV18 and TRBJ1-6, with TRBD1 matching 7 bases. The CDR3 covers 14 residues. Germline CDR1 and CDR2: KGHSH and LQKENI. After removal of 2 bases from V and 9 bases from J, the junction contained 4 bases not matched to a gene. The CDR3, as DNA: TGTGCCAGCTCACCAAGGCAGGGGGGTTCACCCCTCCACTTT. Amino acids: CASSPRQGGSPLHF.

As to this clone: Other nucleotide sequences in the sample specify the same CDR3. This sequence joins TRBV18 and TRBJ1-1, with D hard to call. This CDR3 region has 11 residues. Germline loops: CDR1 KGHSH, CDR2 LQKENI. Between the trimmed V and J ends, which lost 2 bases and 2 bases, there was a span of 0 bases. The CDR3 nucleotides read TGTGCCAGCTCACCAAACACTGAAGCTTTCTTT. It yields the protein CASSPNTEAFF.

This clone came up once. V gene TRBV4-1 combines with J gene TRBJ1-3, with D perhaps matching TRBD1 (5 bases). Trimming took off 0 bases at V and 3 bases at J, with 9 bases between the two ends. CDR1 and CDR2 (germline): MGHRA, YSYEKL. The length of the CDR3 is 15 residues. CDR3 sequence (DNA): TGCGCCAGCAGCCAAGACGGGGGAGGTGGAAACACCATATATTTT. Translating gives CASSQDGGGGNTIYF.

The chain combines TRBV18 with TRBJ2-7, with D unresolved. The CDR3 is 17 residues long. The germline V gene has CDR1 KGHSH and CDR2 LQKENI. V shed 3 bases and J shed 0 bases, with 18 bases lying between them. The chain's CDR3 is CASSPRLGTRPSYEQYF. The CDR3 DNA follows: TGTGCCAGCTCACCTCGCCTCGGTACACGACCCTCCTACGAGCAGTACTTC.

The V gene is TRBV7-8, the J gene TRBJ2-3, with TRBD1 matching 10 bases. V was clipped by 2 bases and J by 1 base; unmatched bases: 3. The CDR3 runs 16 residues. Germline V gives CDR1 SGHVS, CDR2 FQNEAQ. The CDR3 DNA follows: TGTGCCAGCAGCTTATCCGGGACAGGGGGCACAGATACGCAGTATTTT. It is translated as CASSLSGTGGTDTQYF.

The chain uses TRBV4-1 and TRBJ1-2; possibly TRBD1 for D (6 bases). Trimming stripped 0 bases from V and 2 bases from J, with 13 bases between. Germline V CDR1 and CDR2: MGHRA, YSYEKL. This CDR3 region has 16 residues. The CDR3 DNA is TGCGCCAGCAGCCAAGATCAGACAGGCGTCAACTATGGCTACACCTTC. Translation gives CASSQDQTGVNYGYTF.

The rearrangement links TRBV30 to TRBJ2-7, with 10 bases fitting TRBD1. V lost 0 bases, J lost 4 bases, and 0 bases stayed unmatched. The CDR3 consists of 13 residues. Germline CDR1 and CDR2: GTSNPN and SVGIG (reference sequence). CDR3 in amino acids: CAWSVGQGYEQYF. The CDR3 nucleotides are TGTGCCTGGAGTGTGGGACAGGGGTACGAGCAGTACTTC.

This clone has just one count. The chain couples TRBV11-2 to TRBJ2-2; a possible D gene is TRBD1 (5 bases). V gave up 5 bases and J gave up 1 base, with 11 bases separating them. The CDR3 consists of 15 residues. Germline CDR1 and CDR2: SGHAT and FQNNGV. The CDR3 protein is CASSRRQGNTGELFF. The DNA of the CDR3 is TGTGCCAGCAGCCGTCGGCAGGGGAACACCGGGGAGCTGTTTTTT.

The chain couples TRBV7-9 to TRBJ2-3, with a weak D call TRBD2 (5 bases). The germline V gene has CDR1 SEHNR and CDR2 FQNEAQ (reference sequence). This CDR3 spans 12 amino acids. The V gene lost 3 bases and the J gene lost 6 bases, with 7 bases spanning the gap. This CDR3 is CASSFSGDTQYF. CDR3 sequence (DNA): TGTGCCAGCAGCTTTTCGGGGGATACGCAGTATTTT.

The chain combines TRBV30 with TRBJ1-1; D might be TRBD1 (5 bases). Trimming shortened V by 4 bases and J by 5 bases, and 17 bases separated the two germline ends. Germline CDR1 reads GTSNPN; CDR2 reads SVGIG (reference sequence). The CDR3 extends over 14 amino acids. The CDR3 DNA follows: TGTGCCTGGACCGCAGCAGGGTCAGGGACTGAAGCTTTCTTT. Its translation is CAWTAAGSGTEAFF.

The chain employs TRBV13 and TRBJ1-1; tentative D call: TRBD1 (5 bases). Germline CDR1 and CDR2: PRHDT and FYEKMQ (reference sequence). Deletions cut 5 bases from V and 11 bases from J, with 24 bases between. This CDR3 comprises 15 residues. In DNA form, the CDR3 reads TGTGCCAGCAGCGACAGAAACCGGGACCCCGGGAGGGCTTTCTTT. Its protein product is CASSDRNRDPGRAFF. Variable domain in full (rest from reference TRBV13 and TRBJ1-1): AAGVIQSPRHLIKEKRETATLKCYPIPRHDTVYWYQQGPGQDPQFLISFYEKMQSDKGSIPDRFSAQQFSDYHSELNMSSLELGDSALYFCASSDRNRDPGRAFFGQGTRLTVV.

The rearrangement links TRBV4-3 to TRBJ2-2; 8 bases are shared with TRBD2. The ends lost 4 bases at V and 6 bases at J; junction bases unmatched: 4. The length of the CDR3 is 14 residues. Germline lookup yields CDR1 LGHNA and CDR2 YSLEER. The CDR3 spells CASSRELAAGELFF. The CDR3, as DNA: TGCGCCAGCAGCCGCGAACTAGCGGCCGGGGAGCTGTTTTTT.

J is TRBJ1-2 and V is TRBV28; D possibly corresponds to TRBD1 (5 bases). The germline V gene has CDR1 MDHEN and CDR2 SYDVKM. CDR3 length equals 16 residues. V lost 6 bases, J lost 4 bases, and 21 bases lay in between. CDR3 sequence reads: CASSRMGGRGTYGYTF. The CDR3 bases are TGTGCCAGCAGCCGGATGGGGGGGAGGGGAACCTATGGCTACACCTTC.

This chain connects TRBV29-1 to TRBJ2-7; maybe TRBD2 (6 bases). Per the germline V gene, CDR1 is SQVTM and CDR2 is ANQGSEA. The CDR3 covers 13 residues. V lost 6 bases, J lost 0 bases, and 12 bases lay in between. The CDR3 DNA is TGCAGCGTCGCCGGACTAAACTCCTACGAGCAGTACTTC. As protein: CSVAGLNSYEQYF.

The V call is TRBV6-2 or TRBV6-3, the J call TRBJ2-5; tentative D call: TRBD2 (6 bases). Germline V lookup: CDR1 MNHEY, CDR2 SVGEGT. The ends were cut back, 4 bases at V and 4 bases at J, with 10 bases in the middle. CDR3 length equals 13 residues. The CDR3 DNA follows: TGTGCCAGCAGTTTTCTAGCGCGAGAGACCCAGTACTTC. Protein: CASSFLARETQYF.